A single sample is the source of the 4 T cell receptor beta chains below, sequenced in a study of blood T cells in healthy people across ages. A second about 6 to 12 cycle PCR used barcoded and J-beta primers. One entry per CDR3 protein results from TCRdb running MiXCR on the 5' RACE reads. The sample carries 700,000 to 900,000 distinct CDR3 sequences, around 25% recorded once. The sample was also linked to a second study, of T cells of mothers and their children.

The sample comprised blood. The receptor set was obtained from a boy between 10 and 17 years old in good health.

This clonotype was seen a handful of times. CDR3 loop: CASSQRTGQERTDTQYF. The DNA of the CDR3 is TGTGCCAGCAGCCAAAGGACAGGGCAGGAGAGGACAGATACGCAGTATTTT. The V call is TRBV7-6, the J call TRBJ2-3; 8 nucleotides line up with TRBD1. Germline assignment: CDR1 SGHVS and CDR2 FNYEAQ. The CDR3 has 17 residues. After removal of 5 bases from V and 3 bases from J, the junction contained 13 bases not matched to a gene.

The CDR3 DNA reads TGTGCCAGCAGCTTAGGGGGACAGGCTTATCGCTCCTACAATGAGCAGTTCTTC. Its protein product is CASSLGGQAYRSYNEQFF. The V gene is TRBV11-2, the J gene TRBJ2-1; 8 bases are shared with TRBD1. Looked up from germline, CDR1 is SGHAT and CDR2 is FQNNGV. Germline trimming cut 1 base from V and 0 bases from J; bases unmatched to any gene: 8. This CDR3 comprises 18 residues.

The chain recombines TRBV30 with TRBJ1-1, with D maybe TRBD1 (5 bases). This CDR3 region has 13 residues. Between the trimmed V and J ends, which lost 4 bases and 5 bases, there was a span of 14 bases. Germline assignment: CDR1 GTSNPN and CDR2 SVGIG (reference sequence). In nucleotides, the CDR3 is TGTGCCTGGAATGAAGGGGTTTGGACTGAAGCTTTCTTT. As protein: CAWNEGVWTEAFF.

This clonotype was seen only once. In DNA, the CDR3 is TGTGCCAGCAGTTTGGGGTTGGGCTACACCTTC. The encoded protein is CASSLGLGYTF. The chain carries TRBV28 and TRBJ1-2; unclear D gene. The CDR3 loop spans 11 amino acids. Germline V gene data show CDR1 as MDHEN and CDR2 as SYDVKM. V was clipped by 3 bases and J by 8 bases, with 7 bases between them.